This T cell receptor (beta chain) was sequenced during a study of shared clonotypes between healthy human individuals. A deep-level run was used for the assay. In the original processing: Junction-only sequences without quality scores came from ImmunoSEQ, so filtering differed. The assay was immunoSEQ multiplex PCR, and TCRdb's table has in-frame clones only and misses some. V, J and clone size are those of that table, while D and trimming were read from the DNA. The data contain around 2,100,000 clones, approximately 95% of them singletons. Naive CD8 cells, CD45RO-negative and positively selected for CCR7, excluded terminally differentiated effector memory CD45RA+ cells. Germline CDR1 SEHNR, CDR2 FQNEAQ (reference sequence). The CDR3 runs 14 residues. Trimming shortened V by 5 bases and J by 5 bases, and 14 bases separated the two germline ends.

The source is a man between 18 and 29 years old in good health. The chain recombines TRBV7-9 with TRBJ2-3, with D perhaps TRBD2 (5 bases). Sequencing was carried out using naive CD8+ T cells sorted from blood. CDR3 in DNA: TGTGCCAGCAGCCCCCCGGACGGACTAGATACGCAGTATTTT. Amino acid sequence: CASSPPDGLDTQYF.